This TCR beta chain appears in the sequencing data of a study of blood T cell dynamics during melanoma immunotherapy (TCRdb year 2020). Context from the whole study: The patients had metastatic melanoma and were given first-line pembrolizumab or nivolumab plus ipilimumab as standard of care in the United Kingdom. To find early correlates of response, the study profiled the peripheral T cell receptor repertoires of patients with metastatic melanoma both before and after one cycle of checkpoint inhibitor therapy. Consecutive patients formed a training cohort, and a further independent group of patients from the same centre was pooled into an external validation set. What the authors observed across the whole study: Patients who later achieved disease control showed a bifurcated PBMC repertoire reorganization at W3, with increased clonality or increased diversity, unlike progressors. The relatively small sample size was recognized as a factor that could limit how well the results generalize. The study was unable to establish whether the T cell clones driving the repertoire changes were melanoma-specific or instead reflected general immune activation.

Reading the label with the study, this specimen's time point is: week 3, after first cycle of checkpoint inhibitor. Blood samples were taken before treatment (T0) and at week 3 (W3), following the first cycle of checkpoint blockade. Except for two patients with rapid clinical progression, response was assessed 12 weeks after the first infusion by RECIST 1.1; disease control meant complete response, partial response or stable disease. Patients with prior systemic cancer treatment, concomitant immunosuppressant therapy or synchronous other active malignancies were excluded. Bulk PBMC and plasma cell-free DNA were both sequenced for TCR beta so that circulating cells and T cell turnover could be tracked. Lymphoprep and SepMate tubes were used to isolate PBMC from blood, and red cell lysis was then performed. QIAamp DNA Blood Mini kits were used to extract DNA from PBMC and sorted T cell subsets. As for this clone: No antigen is known for it. Per-base qualities were not stored, and no clone one base away is much larger.

The V end gives up 0 bases and the J end 4 bases, leaving 3 bases in the junction not matched to a gene. The CDR3 runs 15 amino acids, cysteine and phenylalanine included. Only the CDR3 region is kept as DNA, spanning 45 bases read in frame from base 1. The germline V gene sets CDR1 to MNHNS and CDR2 to SASEGT. A fixed 350 ng of DNA was loaded for every bulk PBMC sample. Following the manufacturer instructions, the immunoSEQ TCRb Assay kit was used to amplify TCR beta CDR3 sequences from genomic DNA. The KAPA Library Quantification Kit for Illumina platforms was used to quantify the pooled libraries by qPCR. Sequencing of the pooled libraries was done on an Illumina NextSeq 500, with clustering at roughly 0.55-1.1 pM. The authors processed their data as follows. TCR data were analyzed using immunoSEQ ANALYZER and the R LymphoSeq package. A rearrangement efficiency score was calculated as productive divided by the sum of productive and non-productive CDR3 sequences. Clonality was assessed using the Gini coefficient and diversity using the Renyi index at alpha=1, with pairwise comparisons between timepoints within each patient. In LymphoSeq, clonal relatedness was computed using an edit distance of 3, and repertoire similarity was computed using the Bhattacharyya coefficient. Linear discriminant analysis on week-3 changes in clonality and diversity was built with the R MASS and caret packages to classify response. Imported from immuneACCESS, the table was reduced by TCRdb to in-frame sequences with V and J called. These copies leave out some clones; in studies compared against another copy, an unresolved V gene accounts for under half, and the cause of the remainder is not known. V and J calls and clone size come straight from that table; D and trimming were deduced from the DNA. Recorded for this sample are about 19,000 clones; about 90% of them occurred a single time. About 8% of the sample goes to the ten largest clones.

The specimen comprised blood, sampled from a patient treated with checkpoint blockade. This receptor was obtained from a human donor with melanoma. Here the chain combines TRBV6-1 and TRBJ2-3; a stretch of 8 junction bases matches TRBD1. The CDR3 in this case is CASSEALTGADTQYF. The bases read TGTGCCAGCAGTGAAGCTTTGACAGGGGCAGATACGCAGTATTTT.